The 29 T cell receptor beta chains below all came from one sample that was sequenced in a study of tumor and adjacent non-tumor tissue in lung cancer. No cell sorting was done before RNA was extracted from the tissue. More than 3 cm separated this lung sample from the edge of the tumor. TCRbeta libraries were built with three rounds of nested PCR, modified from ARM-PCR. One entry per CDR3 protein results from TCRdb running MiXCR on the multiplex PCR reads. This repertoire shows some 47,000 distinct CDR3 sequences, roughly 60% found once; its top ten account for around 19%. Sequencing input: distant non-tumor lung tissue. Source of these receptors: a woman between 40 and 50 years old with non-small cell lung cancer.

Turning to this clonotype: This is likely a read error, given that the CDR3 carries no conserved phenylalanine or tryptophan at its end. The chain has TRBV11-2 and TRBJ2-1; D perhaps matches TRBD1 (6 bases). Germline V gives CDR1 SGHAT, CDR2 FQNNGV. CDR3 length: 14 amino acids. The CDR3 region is CASSPEGAYNEQFS. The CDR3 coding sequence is TGCGCCAGCAGCCCCGAGGGGGCCTACAATGAGCAGTTCTCC.

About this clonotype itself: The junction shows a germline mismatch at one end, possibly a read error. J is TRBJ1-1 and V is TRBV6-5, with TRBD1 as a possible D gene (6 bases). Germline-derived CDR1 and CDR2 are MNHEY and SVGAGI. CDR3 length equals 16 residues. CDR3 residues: CASRRGLDRPNTEAFF. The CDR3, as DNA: TGTGCCTCTCGGAGGGGACTAGACAGGCCGAACACTGAGGCTTTCTTT.

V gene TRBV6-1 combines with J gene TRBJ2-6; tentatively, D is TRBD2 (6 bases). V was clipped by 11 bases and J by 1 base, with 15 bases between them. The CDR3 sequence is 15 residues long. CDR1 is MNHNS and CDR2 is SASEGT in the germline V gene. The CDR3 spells CAGRVGGSGANVLTF. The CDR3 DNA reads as TGTGCCGGTCGGGTGGGGGGTTCTGGGGCCAACGTCCTGACTTTC.

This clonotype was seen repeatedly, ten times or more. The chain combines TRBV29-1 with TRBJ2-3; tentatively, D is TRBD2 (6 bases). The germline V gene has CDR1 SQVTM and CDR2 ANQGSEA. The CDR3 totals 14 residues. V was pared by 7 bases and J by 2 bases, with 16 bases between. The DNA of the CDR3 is TGCAGCGCCTCTTTAGCGGACGACACAGATACGCAGTATTTT. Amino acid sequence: CSASLADDTDTQYF.

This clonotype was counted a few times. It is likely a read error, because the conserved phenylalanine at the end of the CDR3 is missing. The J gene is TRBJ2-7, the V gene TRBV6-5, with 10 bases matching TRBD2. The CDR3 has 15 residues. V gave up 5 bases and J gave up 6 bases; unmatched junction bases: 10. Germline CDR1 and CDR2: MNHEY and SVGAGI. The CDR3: CASSRTSGGAGEQYL. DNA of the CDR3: TGTGCCAGCAGTAGGACCAGCGGGGGGGCTGGCGAGCAGTACCTC.

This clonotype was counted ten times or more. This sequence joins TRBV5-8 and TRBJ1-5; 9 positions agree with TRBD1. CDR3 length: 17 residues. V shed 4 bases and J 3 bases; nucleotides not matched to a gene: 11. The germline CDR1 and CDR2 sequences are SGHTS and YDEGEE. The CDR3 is CASSPGTGLKNNQPQHF. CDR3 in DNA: TGTGCCAGCAGCCCTGGGACAGGGCTGAAAAACAATCAGCCCCAGCATTTT.

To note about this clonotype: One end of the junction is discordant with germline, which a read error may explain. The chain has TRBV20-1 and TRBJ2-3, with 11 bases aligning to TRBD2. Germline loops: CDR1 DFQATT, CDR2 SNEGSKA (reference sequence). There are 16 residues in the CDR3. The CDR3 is CSAGLAGRFTADTQCF. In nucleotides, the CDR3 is TGCAGTGCCGGACTAGCGGGCCGGTTCACCGCAGATACGCAGTGTTTT.

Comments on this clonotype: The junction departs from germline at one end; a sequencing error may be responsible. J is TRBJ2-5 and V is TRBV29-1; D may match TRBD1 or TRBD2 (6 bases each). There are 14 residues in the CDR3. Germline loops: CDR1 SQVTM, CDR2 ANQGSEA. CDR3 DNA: TGCAGCGCTATTTGGTCGGGGGCGAGAAAGACCCATTACTTC. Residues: CSAIWSGARKTHYF.

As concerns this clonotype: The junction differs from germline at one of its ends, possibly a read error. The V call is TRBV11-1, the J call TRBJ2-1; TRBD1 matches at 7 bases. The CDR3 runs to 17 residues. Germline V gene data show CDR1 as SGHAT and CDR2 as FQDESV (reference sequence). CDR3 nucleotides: TGTGCCAACAGCTTAAGAGTCCCGCCGACAGGGAACAATGAGCAGTTCTTC. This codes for CANSLRVPPTGNNEQFF.

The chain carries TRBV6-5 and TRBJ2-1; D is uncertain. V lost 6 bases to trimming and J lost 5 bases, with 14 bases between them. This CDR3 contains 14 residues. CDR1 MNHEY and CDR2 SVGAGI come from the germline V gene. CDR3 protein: CASSRTSLDNEQFF. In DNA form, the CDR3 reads TGTGCCAGCAGCCGGACCTCGTTAGACAATGAGCAGTTCTTC.

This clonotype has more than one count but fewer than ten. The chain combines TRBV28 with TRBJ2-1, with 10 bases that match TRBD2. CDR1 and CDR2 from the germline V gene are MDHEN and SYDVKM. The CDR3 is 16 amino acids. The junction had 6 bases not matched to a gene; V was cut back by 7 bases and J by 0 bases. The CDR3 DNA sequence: TGTGCCAGCACTTCATCTAGCGGGAGCTCCTACAATGAGCAGTTCTTC. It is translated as CASTSSSGSSYNEQFF.

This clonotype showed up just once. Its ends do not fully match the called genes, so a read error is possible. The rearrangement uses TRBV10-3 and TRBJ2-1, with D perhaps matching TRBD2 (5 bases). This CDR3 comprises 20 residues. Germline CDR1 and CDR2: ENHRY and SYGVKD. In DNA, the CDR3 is TGTGCCATCAGTGATTTTATACCCCTGGGAGCCCCAAGCTCCTACAGTGAGCAGTTCTTC. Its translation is CAISDFIPLGAPSSYSEQFF.

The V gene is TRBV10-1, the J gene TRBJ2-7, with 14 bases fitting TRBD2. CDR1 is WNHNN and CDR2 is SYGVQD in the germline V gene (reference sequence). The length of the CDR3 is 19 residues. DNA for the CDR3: TGCGGTAGCAACGGACAGGACGGGACTAGCGGGAGCGCCTGGTACGAGCAGTACTTC. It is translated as CGSNGQDGTSGSAWYEQYF.

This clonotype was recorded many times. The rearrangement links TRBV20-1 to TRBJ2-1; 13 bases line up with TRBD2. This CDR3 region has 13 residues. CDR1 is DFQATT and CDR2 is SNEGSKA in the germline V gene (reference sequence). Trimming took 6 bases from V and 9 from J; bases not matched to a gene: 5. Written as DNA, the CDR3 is TGCAGTGCAACTAGCGGGGGGGTCACTGAGCAGTTCTTC. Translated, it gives CSATSGGVTEQFF.

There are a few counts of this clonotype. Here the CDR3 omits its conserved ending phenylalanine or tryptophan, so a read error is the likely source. The CDR3 region is CAWSGGSWGRTGELFL. CDR3 DNA: TGTGCCTGGAGTGGAGGGTCTTGGGGGCGCACCGGGGAGCTGTTTTTA. The rearrangement links TRBV30 to TRBJ2-2; D might be TRBD1 (6 bases). Trimming stripped 1 base from V and 4 bases from J, with 16 bases between. The CDR3 length is 16 residues. Germline V gives CDR1 GTSNPN, CDR2 SVGIG (reference sequence).

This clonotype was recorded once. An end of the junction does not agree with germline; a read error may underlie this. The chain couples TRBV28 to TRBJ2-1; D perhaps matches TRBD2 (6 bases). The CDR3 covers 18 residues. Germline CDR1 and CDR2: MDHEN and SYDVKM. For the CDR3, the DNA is TGTGCCAGCAGTTTGTTCTCATATAGGGGAGGATCCTACAATGAGCGGTTCTTC. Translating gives CASSLFSYRGGSYNERFF.

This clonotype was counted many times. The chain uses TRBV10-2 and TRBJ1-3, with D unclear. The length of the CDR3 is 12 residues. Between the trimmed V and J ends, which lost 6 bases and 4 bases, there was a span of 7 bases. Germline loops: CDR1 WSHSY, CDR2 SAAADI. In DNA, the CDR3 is TGCGCCAGCAGGGTACCCGGAAACACCATATATTTT. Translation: CASRVPGNTIYF.

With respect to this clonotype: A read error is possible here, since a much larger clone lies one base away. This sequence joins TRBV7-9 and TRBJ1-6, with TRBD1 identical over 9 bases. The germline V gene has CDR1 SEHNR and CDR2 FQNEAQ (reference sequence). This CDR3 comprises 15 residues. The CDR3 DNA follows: TGTACCAGCAGCTTCAGGGGACAGGGTAATTCACCCCTCCACTTT. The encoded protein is CTSSFRGQGNSPLHF.

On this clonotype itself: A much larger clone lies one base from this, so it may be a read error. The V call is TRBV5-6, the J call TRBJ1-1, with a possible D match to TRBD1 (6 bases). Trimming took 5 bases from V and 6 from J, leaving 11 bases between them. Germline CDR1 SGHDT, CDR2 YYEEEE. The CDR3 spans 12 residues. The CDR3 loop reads CASRRGISEAFF. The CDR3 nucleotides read TGTGCCAGCAGAAGGGGGATCTCTGAAGCTTTCTTT.

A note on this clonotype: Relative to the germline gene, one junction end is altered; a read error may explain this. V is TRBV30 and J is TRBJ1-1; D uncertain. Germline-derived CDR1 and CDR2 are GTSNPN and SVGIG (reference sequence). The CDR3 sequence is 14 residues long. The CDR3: CAWSGHALATEAFF. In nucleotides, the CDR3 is TGTGCTTGGAGTGGGCATGCTCTGGCCACTGAAGCTTTCTTT.

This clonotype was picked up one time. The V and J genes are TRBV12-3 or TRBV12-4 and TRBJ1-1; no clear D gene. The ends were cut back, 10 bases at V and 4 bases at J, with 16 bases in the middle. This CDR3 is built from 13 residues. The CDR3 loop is CATHSDPSTEAFF. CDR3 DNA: TGTGCCACCCACTCAGATCCGAGCACTGAAGCTTTCTTT.

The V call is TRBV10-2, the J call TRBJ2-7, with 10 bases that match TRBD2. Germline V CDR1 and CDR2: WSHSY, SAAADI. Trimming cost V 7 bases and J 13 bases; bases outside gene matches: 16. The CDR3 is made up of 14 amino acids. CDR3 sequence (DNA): TGCGCCAGCAAATTGACGTCTAGCGGGGGCGGGCAATACTTC. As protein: CASKLTSSGGGQYF.

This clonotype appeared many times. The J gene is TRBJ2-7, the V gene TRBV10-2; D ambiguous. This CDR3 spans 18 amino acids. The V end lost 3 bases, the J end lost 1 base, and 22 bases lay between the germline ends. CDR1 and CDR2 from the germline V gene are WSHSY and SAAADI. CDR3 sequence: CASSDFPTPDGLSYEQYF. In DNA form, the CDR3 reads TGCGCCAGCAGTGACTTTCCAACCCCCGACGGGTTATCCTACGAGCAGTACTTC.

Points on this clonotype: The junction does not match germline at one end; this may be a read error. The CDR3 sequence: CASSFGGGPNNEQYF. The CDR3, as DNA: TGTGCCAGCAGCTTTGGAGGGGGACCTAACAATGAGCAATACTTC. This chain connects TRBV11-1 to TRBJ2-1; the D call may be TRBD1 or TRBD2 (6 bases each). There are 15 residues in the CDR3. From germline, CDR1 is SGHAT and CDR2 FQDESV (reference sequence).

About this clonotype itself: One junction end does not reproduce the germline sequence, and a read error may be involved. The CDR3, as DNA: TGTGTCACCAGTGATTACACGAGAGATACGCAGTATTTT. This gives the protein CVTSDYTRDTQYF. V is TRBV24-1 and J is TRBJ2-3; D remains ambiguous. Germline-derived CDR1 and CDR2 are KGHDR and SFDVKD. This CDR3 comprises 13 residues.

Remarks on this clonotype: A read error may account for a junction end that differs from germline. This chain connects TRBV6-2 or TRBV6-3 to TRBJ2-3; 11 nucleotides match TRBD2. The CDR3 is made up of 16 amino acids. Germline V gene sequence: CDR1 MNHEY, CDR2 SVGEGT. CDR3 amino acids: CASRVETSGKTDTQYF. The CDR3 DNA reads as TGTGCCAGCAGGGTAGAGACTAGCGGGAAAACAGATACGCAGTATTTC.

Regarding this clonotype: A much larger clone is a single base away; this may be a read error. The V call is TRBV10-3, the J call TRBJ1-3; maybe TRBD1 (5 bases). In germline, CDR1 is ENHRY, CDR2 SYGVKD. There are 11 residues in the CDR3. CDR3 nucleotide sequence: TGTGGCATCAGCAGCAGGGACACCATATATTTT. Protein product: CGISSRDTIYF.

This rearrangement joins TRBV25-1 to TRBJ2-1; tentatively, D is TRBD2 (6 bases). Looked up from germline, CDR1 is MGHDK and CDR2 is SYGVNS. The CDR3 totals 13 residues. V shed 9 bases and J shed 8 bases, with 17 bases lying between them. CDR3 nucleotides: TGTGCCAGGAAAACTGACGGGAGTCATGAGCAGTTCTTC. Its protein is CARKTDGSHEQFF. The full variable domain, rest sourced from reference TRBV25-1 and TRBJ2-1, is EADIYQTPRYLVIGTGKKITLECSQTMGHDKMYWYQQDPGMELHLIHYSYGVNSTEKGDLSSESTVSRIRTEHFPLTLESARPSHTSQYLCARKTDGSHEQFFGPGTRLTVL.

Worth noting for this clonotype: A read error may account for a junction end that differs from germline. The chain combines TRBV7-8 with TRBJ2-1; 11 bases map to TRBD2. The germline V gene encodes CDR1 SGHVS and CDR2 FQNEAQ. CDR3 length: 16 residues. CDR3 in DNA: TGTGCCAGCAGCTCTGAACTAGCGGGGGCATTCGATGAGCATCTCTTC. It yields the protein CASSSELAGAFDEHLF.